This T cell receptor beta chain was observed in a study of blood T cell repertoires in COVID-19. Generated by immunoSEQ multiplex PCR, the TCRdb table keeps only in-frame clones and is missing some. The table shows 190,000 or so clones, with about 82% occurring only once. Among Cohort 3 donors, those recovered had two negative PCRs, clearance, or symptom resolution. In germline, CDR1 is MDHEN, CDR2 SYDVKM. With V trimmed by 3 bases and J by 8 bases, 11 bases remained unmatched. The CDR3 spans 17 residues. The receptor's source is a woman in her 30s who had recovered from COVID-19. V is TRBV28 and J is TRBJ2-1; 12 bases fit TRBD1. The specimen was PBMCs or T cells enriched from blood (not recorded which). CDR3: CASSFPPAGTGGYEQFF. For the CDR3, the DNA is TGTGCCAGCAGTTTTCCCCCCGCCGGGACAGGGGGCTATGAGCAGTTCTTC.